This T cell receptor beta chain was identified during a study of cytotoxic CD8 clonotypes in ibrutinib-treated CLL. As for the study in general: Mean yields were 255,043 productive templates and about 94,000 productive rearrangements per sample. Whole-study results and caveats: Clonality (at baseline) was higher than in age-matched healthy donors and tracked circulating CD8+ T-cell counts. Before falling back toward baseline at progression, clonality had risen at the time of ibrutinib response.

The targeted sequencing depth was 1 in 200,000 to 1 in 1 million T cells. Produced via immunoSEQ multiplex PCR; TCRdb's table is partial and in-frame only. The sample holds 250,000 to 350,000 clones; roughly three quarters are singletons and the top ten take about 5.8%. V was pared by 2 bases and J by 4 bases, with 9 bases between. CDR1 and CDR2 (germline): SGHTA, FQGTGA. The CDR3 extends over 13 amino acids. Comment on this clone: No antigen is known for it.

This chain joins TRBV7-3 and TRBJ2-7; no definite D call. The receptor was isolated from a human donor with chronic lymphocytic leukemia. Here the sequenced sample was PBMCs, taken at disease progression, from a patient treated with ibrutinib. The chain's CDR3 is CASSLLPFYEQYF. The CDR3 nucleotides are TGTGCCAGCAGCTTACTTCCGTTTTACGAGCAGTACTTC.